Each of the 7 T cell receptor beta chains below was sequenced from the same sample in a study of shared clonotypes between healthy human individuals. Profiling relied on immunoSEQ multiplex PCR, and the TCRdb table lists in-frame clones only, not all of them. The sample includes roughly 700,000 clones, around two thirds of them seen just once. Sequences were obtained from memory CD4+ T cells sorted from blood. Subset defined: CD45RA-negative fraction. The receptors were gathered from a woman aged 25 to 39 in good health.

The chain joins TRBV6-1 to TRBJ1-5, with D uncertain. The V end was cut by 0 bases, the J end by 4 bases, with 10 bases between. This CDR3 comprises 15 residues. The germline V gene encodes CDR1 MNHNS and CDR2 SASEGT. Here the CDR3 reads CASSEAVWGNQPQHF. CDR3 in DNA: TGTGCCAGCAGTGAAGCCGTCTGGGGTAATCAGCCCCAGCATTTT.

The CDR3 bases are TGTGCCAGCAGCTCTCAGACCGGACAGCCCCAAAGGCAGTTCTTC. This codes for CASSSQTGQPQRQFF. The rearrangement uses TRBV9 and TRBJ2-1; possibly TRBD1 for D (6 bases). In germline, CDR1 is SGDLS, CDR2 YYNGEE. Trimming took off 4 bases at V and 12 bases at J, with 23 bases between the two ends. CDR3 length: 15 residues.

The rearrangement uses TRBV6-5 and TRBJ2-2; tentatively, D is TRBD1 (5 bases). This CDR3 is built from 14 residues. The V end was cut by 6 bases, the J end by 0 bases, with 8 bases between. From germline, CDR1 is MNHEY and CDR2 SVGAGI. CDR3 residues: CASSRTPNTGELFF. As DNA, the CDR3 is TGTGCCAGCAGCCGGACACCGAACACCGGGGAGCTGTTTTTT.

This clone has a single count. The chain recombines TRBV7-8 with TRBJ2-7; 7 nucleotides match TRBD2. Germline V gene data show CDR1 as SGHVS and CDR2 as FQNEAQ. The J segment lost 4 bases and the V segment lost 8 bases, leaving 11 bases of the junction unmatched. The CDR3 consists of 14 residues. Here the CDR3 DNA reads TGTGCCAGCCGGCGGAGGGAGGGAACGTACGAGCAGTACTTC. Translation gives CASRRREGTYEQYF.

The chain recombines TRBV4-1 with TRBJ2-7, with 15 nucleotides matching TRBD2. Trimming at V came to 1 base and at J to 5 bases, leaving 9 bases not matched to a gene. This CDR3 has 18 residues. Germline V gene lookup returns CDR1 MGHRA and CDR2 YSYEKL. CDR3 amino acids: CASSQAFSGTSGRNEQYF. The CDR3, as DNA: TGCGCCAGCAGCCAAGCCTTTTCCGGGACTAGCGGGAGGAACGAGCAGTACTTC.

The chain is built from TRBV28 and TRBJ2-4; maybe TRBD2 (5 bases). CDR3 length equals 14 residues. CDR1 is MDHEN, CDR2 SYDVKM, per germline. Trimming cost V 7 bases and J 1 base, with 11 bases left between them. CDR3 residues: CASTLGGAKNIQYF. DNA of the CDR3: TGTGCCAGCACCCTTGGCGGGGCCAAAAACATTCAGTACTTC.

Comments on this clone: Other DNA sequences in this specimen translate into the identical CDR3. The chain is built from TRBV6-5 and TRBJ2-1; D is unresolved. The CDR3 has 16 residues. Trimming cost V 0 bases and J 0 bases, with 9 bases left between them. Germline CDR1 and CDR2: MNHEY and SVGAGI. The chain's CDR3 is CASSYSFASSYNEQFF. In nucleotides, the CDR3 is TGTGCCAGCAGTTACTCGTTCGCCTCCTCCTACAATGAGCAGTTCTTC.